The entry below gives a single T cell receptor beta chain sequence along with its context. This sample was included in a study of T-cell reconstitution after alpha-beta-depleted transplantation in children. V trimming: 4 bases; J trimming: 4 bases; junction bases outside the gene matches: 13. CDR1 and CDR2 from the germline V gene are SEHNR and FQNEAQ (reference sequence). The CDR3 covers 17 residues. This sample's TCRbeta library carried unique molecular identifier barcodes. TCRdb reprocessed the PCR reads via MiXCR and lists one record per CDR3 protein. The data hold some 590,000 distinct CDR3 sequences, with more than 9% observed a single time.

The sequencing here drew on PBMCs from the stem cell graft donor, taken from the stem cell graft. The genes are TRBV7-9 and TRBJ2-1; 7 nucleotides agree with TRBD2. The source is a human donor who donated a stem cell graft to a child with acute myeloid leukemia. The CDR3 DNA is TGTGCCAGCAGCTCGCGGCCAAGCGGGAACCCTTACAATGAGCAGTTCTTC. Its protein is CASSSRPSGNPYNEQFF.